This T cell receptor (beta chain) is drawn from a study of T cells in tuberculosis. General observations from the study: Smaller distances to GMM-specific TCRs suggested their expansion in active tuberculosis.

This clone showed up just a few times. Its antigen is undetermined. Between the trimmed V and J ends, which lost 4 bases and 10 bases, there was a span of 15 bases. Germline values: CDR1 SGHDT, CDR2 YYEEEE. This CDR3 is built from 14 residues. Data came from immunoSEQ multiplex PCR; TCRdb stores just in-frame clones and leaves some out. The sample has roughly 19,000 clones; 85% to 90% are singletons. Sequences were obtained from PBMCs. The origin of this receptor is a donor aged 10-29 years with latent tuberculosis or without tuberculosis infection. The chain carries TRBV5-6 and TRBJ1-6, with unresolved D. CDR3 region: CASSLRAGSSPLHF. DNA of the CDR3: TGTGCCAGCAGCCTCCGGGCGGGGTCCTCACCCCTCCACTTT. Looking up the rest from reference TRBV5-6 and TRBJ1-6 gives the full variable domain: DAGVTQSPTHLIKTRGQQVTLRCSPKSGHDTVSWYQQALGQGPQFIFQYYEEEERQRGNFPDRFSGHQFPNYSSELNVNALLLGDSALYLCASSLRAGSSPLHFGNGTRLTVT.